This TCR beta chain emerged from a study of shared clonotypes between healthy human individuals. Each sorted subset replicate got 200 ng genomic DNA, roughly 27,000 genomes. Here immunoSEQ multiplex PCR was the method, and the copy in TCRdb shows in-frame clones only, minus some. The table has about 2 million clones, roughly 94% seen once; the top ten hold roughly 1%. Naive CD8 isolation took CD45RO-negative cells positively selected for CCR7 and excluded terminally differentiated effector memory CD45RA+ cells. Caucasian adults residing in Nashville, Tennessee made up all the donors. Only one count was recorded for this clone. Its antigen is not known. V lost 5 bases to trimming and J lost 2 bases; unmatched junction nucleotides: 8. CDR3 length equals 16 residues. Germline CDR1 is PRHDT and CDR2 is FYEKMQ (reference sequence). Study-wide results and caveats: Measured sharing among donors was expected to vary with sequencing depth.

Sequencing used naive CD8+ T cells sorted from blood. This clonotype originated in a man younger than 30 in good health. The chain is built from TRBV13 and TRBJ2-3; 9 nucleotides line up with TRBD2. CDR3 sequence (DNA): TGTGCCAGCAGCGCCCCGCGGGGGGGTACCACAGATACGCAGTATTTT. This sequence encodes CASSAPRGGTTDTQYF.